This TCR beta chain was observed in a study of OX40 agonist ivuxolimab in advanced cancers. In the study overall: Of mixed ages from about 23 to 85 and averaging 60 years, the group was over 80% male. Partial responses, seen in three patients, involved one hepatocellular carcinoma and two cutaneous melanomas.

The V gene lost 6 bases and the J gene lost 4 bases, with 6 bases spanning the gap. Germline-derived CDR1 and CDR2 are MNHNS and SASEGT. CDR3 length: 11 residues. Produced via immunoSEQ multiplex PCR; TCRdb's table is partial and in-frame only. The sample includes fewer than 70,000 clones, under 85% of them seen just once. The sequencing here drew on CD4+ or CD8+ T cells sorted from blood, taken in a trial of the OX40 agonist ivuxolimab. The chain employs TRBV6-1 and TRBJ1-1; D is ambiguous. This receptor was identified in an adult with an advanced solid tumor such as melanoma, head and neck, liver or kidney cancer. DNA of the CDR3: TGTGCCAGCAGGGGTACCACTGAAGCTTTCTTT. It codes for CASRGTTEAFF.